These 32 T cell receptor beta chains were sequenced from one sample in a study of blood T cell repertoires in COVID-19. Clones were sequenced by immunoSEQ multiplex PCR, and TCRdb holds only the in-frame ones, with some missing. Of 150,000 to 200,000 clones in the sample, 81% were seen once. The specimen sequenced was peripheral blood. Receptor source: a man in his sixties with active or convalescent COVID-19.

This clone was seen only once. J is TRBJ2-1 and V is TRBV6-5; TRBD1 agrees at 8 bases. Trimming removed 5 bases from V and 7 bases from J; junction bases left unmatched: 4. Germline CDR1 MNHEY, CDR2 SVGAGI. This CDR3 region has 13 residues. The CDR3 sequence: CASSRTGQNEQFF. The CDR3 bases are TGTGCCAGCAGTCGGACAGGGCAGAATGAGCAGTTCTTC.

This clone was picked up one time. The rearrangement uses TRBV5-8 and TRBJ1-6; possibly TRBD1 for D (5 bases). The CDR3 length is 12 residues. The ends were cut back, 1 base at V and 13 bases at J, with 9 bases in the middle. CDR1 and CDR2 from the germline V gene are SGHTS and YDEGEE. The CDR3 DNA is TGTGCCAGCAGCTTGCGGGGGATGCCCCTCCACTTT. This codes for CASSLRGMPLHF.

The V call is TRBV6-5, the J call TRBJ2-3, with 12 bases that match TRBD2. CDR3 length: 15 amino acids. V shed 4 bases and J 6 bases; nucleotides not matched to a gene: 5. The V gene's germline CDR1 is MNHEY and CDR2 SVGAGI. The CDR3 DNA reads TGTGCCAGCAGTTCCCTAGCGGGAGGGACGGATACGCAGTATTTT. Protein sequence: CASSSLAGGTDTQYF.

This rearrangement joins TRBV27 to TRBJ2-2; D not certain. Trimming took off 3 bases at V and 7 bases at J, with 12 bases between the two ends. The CDR3 sequence is 14 residues long. Germline lookup yields CDR1 MNHEY and CDR2 SMNVEV (reference sequence). The CDR3 loop reads CASSFGAPGGELFF. CDR3 nucleotide sequence: TGTGCCAGCAGTTTTGGCGCGCCGGGCGGGGAGCTGTTTTTT.

The CDR3 here is CASSPDSISNQPQHF. DNA of the CDR3: TGTGCCAGCAGCCCCGACAGCATAAGCAATCAGCCCCAGCATTTT. The chain uses TRBV2 and TRBJ1-5; D perhaps matches TRBD1 (5 bases). Germline loops: CDR1 SNHLY, CDR2 FYNNEI. This CDR3 is 15 amino acids long. V was shortened by 6 bases and J by 1 base, with 13 bases between the two germline ends.

The chain is built from TRBV6-2 or TRBV6-3 and TRBJ2-1; possible D gene TRBD1, 6 bases. The V and J ends lost 5 bases and 6 bases respectively, with 14 bases between them. Germline V gives CDR1 MNHEY, CDR2 SVGEGT. CDR3 size: 14 residues. The CDR3 loop reads CASSVQGWGNEQFF. The DNA of the CDR3 is TGTGCCAGCAGTGTACAGGGTTGGGGCAATGAGCAGTTCTTC.

The rearrangement links TRBV15 to TRBJ2-3; D not certain. Trimming took 3 bases from V and 5 from J, leaving 18 bases between them. The CDR3 extends over 16 amino acids. CDR1 and CDR2 (germline): LNHNV, YYDKDF (reference sequence). CDR3 DNA: TGTGCCACCAGCAGGTTCTCTAACCCGAGTGGAGATACGCAGTATTTT. It encodes CATSRFSNPSGDTQYF.

In its sample, this clone was seen a few times. The chain recombines TRBV5-1 with TRBJ1-2, with D perhaps matching TRBD1 (6 bases). Trimming took off 0 bases at V and 3 bases at J, with 9 bases between the two ends. This CDR3 has 14 residues. Germline V lookup: CDR1 SGHRS, CDR2 YFSETQ. CDR3 nucleotides: TGCGCCAGCAGCTTGGGACAGGACGACTATGGCTACACCTTC. Its translation: CASSLGQDDYGYTF.

The chain employs TRBV19 and TRBJ1-1, with TRBD1 matching over 9 bases. The CDR3 spans 13 residues. J lost 3 bases, V lost 7 bases, and 3 bases had no gene match. CDR1 is LNHDA, CDR2 SQIVND, per germline (reference sequence). CDR3 loop: CASKGQGYTEAFF. In nucleotides, the CDR3 is TGTGCCAGTAAGGGACAGGGTTACACTGAAGCTTTCTTT. The whole variable domain, filled in from reference TRBV19 and TRBJ1-1, reads DGGITQSPKYLFRKEGQNVTLSCEQNLNHDAMYWYRQDPGQGLRLIYYSQIVNDFQKGDIAEGYSVSREKKESFPLTVTSAQKNPTAFYLCASKGQGYTEAFFGQGTRLTVV.

V usage is TRBV20-1 and J usage is TRBJ2-3, with D uncertain. This CDR3 region has 8 residues. Germline CDR1 reads DFQATT; CDR2 reads SNEGSKA (reference sequence). CDR3 in DNA: TGCAGCCTTAATACGCAGTATTTT. It translates to CSLNTQYF.

The gene calls are TRBV19 and TRBJ1-5; 7 bases are a match to TRBD1. Germline lookup yields CDR1 LNHDA and CDR2 SQIVND (reference sequence). The CDR3 length is 15 residues. The ends lost 3 bases at V and 6 bases at J; junction bases unmatched: 8. CDR3 region: CASSIQRQGGQPQHF. CDR3 in DNA: TGTGCCAGTAGTATCCAGAGACAGGGTGGTCAGCCCCAGCATTTT. Drawing the rest from reference TRBV19 and TRBJ1-5, the complete variable domain is DGGITQSPKYLFRKEGQNVTLSCEQNLNHDAMYWYRQDPGQGLRLIYYSQIVNDFQKGDIAEGYSVSREKKESFPLTVTSAQKNPTAFYLCASSIQRQGGQPQHFGDGTRLSIL.

J is TRBJ2-4 and V is TRBV11-2; TRBD2 aligns across 7 bases. Germline CDR1 reads SGHAT; CDR2 reads FQNNGV. After removal of 3 bases from V and 8 bases from J, the junction contained 13 bases not matched to a gene. This CDR3 has 16 residues. Written as DNA, the CDR3 is TGTGCCAGCAGCTTTATAGAGGGCGGGGGAATAGACATTCAGTACTTC. Encoded protein: CASSFIEGGGIDIQYF.

V and J are TRBV7-2 and TRBJ1-1; D call uncertain. Germline-derived CDR1 and CDR2 are SGHTA and FQGNSA. CDR3 size: 13 residues. With 1 base removed from V and 4 bases from J, the gap between germline ends came to 7 bases. The CDR3 DNA follows: TGTGCCAGCAGCTTAGTTTCGGGCACTGAAGCTTTCTTT. This encodes CASSLVSGTEAFF.

This sequence joins TRBV20-1 and TRBJ2-2; D gene uncertain. Per the germline V gene, CDR1 is DFQATT and CDR2 is SNEGSKA (reference sequence). The V gene lost 3 bases and the J gene lost 7 bases, with 12 bases spanning the gap. The CDR3 consists of 13 residues. The CDR3 reads CSASSSPSGELFF. The CDR3 DNA reads as TGCAGTGCTAGTTCTTCGCCCAGCGGGGAGCTGTTTTTT.

The J gene is TRBJ2-3, the V gene TRBV10-1; 7 positions match TRBD2. Per germline, CDR1 WNHNN and CDR2 SYGVQD (reference sequence). This CDR3 spans 15 amino acids. Losses at the gene ends were 3 bases for V and 3 bases for J; bases not matched to a gene: 6. The DNA for the CDR3 is TGCGCCAGCAGTGAAGCTGGGGGGGGTACAGATACGCAGTATTTT. Protein product: CASSEAGGGTDTQYF.

This chain uses TRBV6-5 with TRBJ2-7, with 11 bases matching TRBD1. V lost 8 bases to trimming and J lost 3 bases; unmatched junction nucleotides: 9. The length of the CDR3 is 15 residues. CDR1 and CDR2 from the germline V gene are MNHEY and SVGAGI. Here the CDR3 reads CASHTPGQGGYEQYF. CDR3 bases: TGTGCCAGCCATACCCCGGGACAGGGGGGCTACGAGCAGTACTTC.

This clone was detected only once. The chain recombines TRBV19 with TRBJ2-7; 7 nucleotides agree with TRBD1. V lost 4 bases, J lost 4 bases, and 4 bases stayed unmatched. Germline V lookup: CDR1 LNHDA, CDR2 SQIVND (reference sequence). There are 13 residues in the CDR3. The CDR3 DNA is TGTGCCAGTAGTAAGGGACAGCATTACGAGCAGTACTTC. Protein: CASSKGQHYEQYF. The variable domain in full, with the rest retrieved from reference TRBV19 and TRBJ2-7, is DGGITQSPKYLFRKEGQNVTLSCEQNLNHDAMYWYRQDPGQGLRLIYYSQIVNDFQKGDIAEGYSVSREKKESFPLTVTSAQKNPTAFYLCASSKGQHYEQYFGPGTRLTVT.

This sequence joins TRBV18 and TRBJ2-7, with TRBD1 matching 10 bases. This CDR3 is 15 amino acids long. From germline, CDR1 is KGHSH and CDR2 LQKENI. The J segment lost 2 bases and the V segment lost 1 base, leaving 2 bases of the junction unmatched. This chain's CDR3 is CASSPRDRGTYEQYF. The CDR3 DNA follows: TGTGCCAGCTCACCACGGGACAGGGGAACCTACGAGCAGTACTTC. The whole variable domain, filled in from reference TRBV18 and TRBJ2-7, reads NAGVMQNPRHLVRRRGQEARLRCSPMKGHSHVYWYRQLPEEGLKFMVYLQKENIIDESGMPKERFSAEFPKEGPSILRIQQVVRGDSAAYFCASSPRDRGTYEQYFGPGTRLTVT.

This clone was found a few times. The rearrangement links TRBV7-6 to TRBJ2-5; 7 nucleotides line up with TRBD2. This CDR3 region has 16 residues. After removal of 4 bases from V and 1 base from J, the junction contained 9 bases not matched to a gene. CDR1 is SGHVS and CDR2 is FNYEAQ in the germline V gene. In DNA, the CDR3 is TGTGCCAGCAGCTCCGAGGGGACTACCGGCCAAGAGACCCAGTACTTC. This gives the protein CASSSEGTTGQETQYF.

CDR3 nucleotide sequence: TGTGCCAGTAGTATAGATTACAGGCTGAAAGTCGACACTGAAGCTTTCTTT. This gives the protein CASSIDYRLKVDTEAFF. This chain links TRBV19 with TRBJ1-1; TRBD1 might be the D (5 bases). This CDR3 spans 17 amino acids. Germline values: CDR1 LNHDA, CDR2 SQIVND (reference sequence). The V end was cut by 0 bases, the J end by 3 bases, with 17 bases between.

The chain combines TRBV19 with TRBJ1-1, with TRBD1 as a possible D gene (6 bases). The CDR3 covers 12 residues. Germline V CDR1 and CDR2: LNHDA, SQIVND (reference sequence). V was pared by 8 bases and J by 5 bases, with 12 bases between. As DNA, the CDR3 is TGTGCCAGTCACACAGGGAAAACTGAAGCTTTCTTT. Amino acids: CASHTGKTEAFF.

This clone was seen just once. The chain couples TRBV12-5 to TRBJ2-2, with 10 bases fitting TRBD1. V shed 5 bases and J 3 bases; nucleotides not matched to a gene: 3. The CDR3 extends over 15 amino acids. CDR1 and CDR2 (germline): LGHNT, FRNRAP. CDR3 sequence (DNA): TGTGCTAGTGGTGGGACAGGGGTACACACCGGGGAGCTGTTTTTT. Amino acids: CASGGTGVHTGELFF.

V usage is TRBV4-1 and J usage is TRBJ2-3; D perhaps matches TRBD1 (6 bases). The CDR3 sequence is 14 residues long. V was pared by 0 bases and J by 4 bases, with 8 bases between. CDR1 is MGHRA, CDR2 YSYEKL, per germline. The CDR3 DNA reads TGCGCCAGCAGCCAAGATGGGGGCCCAGATACGCAGTATTTT. It translates to CASSQDGGPDTQYF.

The rearrangement uses TRBV2 and TRBJ1-1; D is perhaps TRBD1 (6 bases). Germline assignment: CDR1 SNHLY and CDR2 FYNNEI. The CDR3 is 13 residues long. With 8 bases removed from V and 2 bases from J, the gap between germline ends came to 12 bases. The CDR3 coding sequence is TGTGCCAGCGTAGTGGACAGTAACACTGAAGCTTTCTTT. It translates to CASVVDSNTEAFF.

CDR3 coding DNA: TGCGCCAGCAGCTTGCGGGACAGGGGATACGAGCAGTACTTC. Translating it yields CASSLRDRGYEQYF. V is TRBV5-1 and J is TRBJ2-7; 10 bases are a match to TRBD1. The CDR3 sequence is 14 residues long. The germline V gene has CDR1 SGHRS and CDR2 YFSETQ. With V trimmed by 1 base and J by 4 bases, 2 bases remained unmatched.

About this clone: Within the sample, other DNA sequences also encode this same CDR3. The CDR3 region has the DNA TGTGCCAGCAGCTTAAGCGGGAGCTCCTACGAGCAGTACTTC. Its translation is CASSLSGSSYEQYF. The genes are TRBV7-9 and TRBJ2-7; 8 bases align to TRBD2. Unmatched junction bases numbered 0, after V lost 2 bases and J lost 0 bases. This CDR3 has 14 amino acids. Germline CDR1 SEHNR, CDR2 FQNEAQ (reference sequence).

J is TRBJ2-3 and V is TRBV14; 7 nucleotides agree with TRBD2. Germline V gene sequence: CDR1 SGHDN, CDR2 FVKESK. J gave up 7 bases and V 1 base, and 5 bases lay outside the gene matches. The length of the CDR3 is 14 residues. CDR3 amino acids: CASSQGGSPHTQYF. The CDR3 nucleotides read TGTGCCAGCAGCCAAGGCGGGAGCCCCCATACGCAGTATTTT.

Regarding this clone: At one of its ends the junction is not consistent with the germline gene, which may arise from a read error. In DNA form, the CDR3 reads TGTGCCAGTAGTCCAGCCCTCCCAGGCACCTACGGGCAGTACTTC. Amino acids: CASSPALPGTYGQYF. The gene calls are TRBV19 and TRBJ2-7, with D unclear. The germline V gene encodes CDR1 LNHDA and CDR2 SQIVND (reference sequence). This CDR3 has 15 residues.

The chain recombines TRBV2 with TRBJ2-5; possibly TRBD2 for D (5 bases). Germline CDR1 is SNHLY and CDR2 is FYNNEI. V was shortened by 8 bases and J by 5 bases, with 15 bases between the two germline ends. CDR3 length: 13 residues. Here the CDR3 reads CASSKEWEETQYF. CDR3 DNA sequence: TGTGCCAGCTCAAAGGAGTGGGAGGAGACCCAGTACTTC.

J is TRBJ1-2 and V is TRBV14; D is unclear. CDR1 is SGHDN, CDR2 FVKESK, per germline. Trimming cost V 0 bases and J 3 bases, with 20 bases left between them. The CDR3 sequence is 18 residues long. CDR3 region: CASSQDSPGPADYYGYTF. CDR3 DNA sequence: TGTGCCAGCAGCCAAGATTCCCCCGGCCCGGCGGACTACTATGGCTACACCTTC.

This rearrangement joins TRBV3-1 (or the pseudogene TRBV3-2) to TRBJ2-7; possibly TRBD1 for D (5 bases). The V and J ends lost 8 bases and 5 bases respectively, with 19 bases between them. This CDR3 contains 14 residues. CDR1 LGHDT and CDR2 YNNKEL come from the germline V gene (reference sequence). This CDR3 reads CASGREGAIHEQYF. CDR3 DNA sequence: TGTGCCAGCGGACGAGAAGGGGCGATCCACGAGCAGTACTTC.

V is TRBV25-1 and J is TRBJ1-1; D gene unclear. CDR1 is MGHDK, CDR2 SYGVNS, per germline. Trimming took off 6 bases at V and 0 bases at J, with 11 bases between the two ends. This CDR3 has 14 residues. The CDR3 is CASRASFLNTEAFF. CDR3 nucleotide sequence: TGTGCCAGCAGAGCGAGTTTTTTGAACACTGAAGCTTTCTTT.